This T cell receptor (beta chain) was found in a study of blood T cell repertoires in COVID-19. CDR1 MRHNA and CDR2 SNTAGT come from the germline V gene. V was cut by 2 bases and J by 7 bases, with 15 bases left in between. The CDR3 runs 15 residues. In the authors' methods: Amplified reference gene primers provided the basis for estimating nucleated cell counts. Assay: immunoSEQ multiplex PCR; the TCRdb copy retains only in-frame clones and omits some. V, J and clone size reflect that table, while D and trimming were determined from the DNA. The sample lists under 90,000 clones, 87% occurring once. The TCR was taken from a man in his sixties with acute or convalescent COVID-19. The gene calls are TRBV6-4 and TRBJ1-5, with D possibly matching TRBD1 (6 bases). The sequenced sample was peripheral blood. The CDR3: CASSDAWGGRQPQHF. As DNA, the CDR3 is TGTGCCAGCAGTGACGCGTGGGGGGGCCGACAGCCCCAGCATTTT.